This T cell receptor beta chain is drawn from a study of OX40 agonist ivuxolimab in advanced cancers. Looking at the study overall: Age averaged 60 years (range roughly 20 to 90), and around 87% were male. Study-wide results and limits: Compared with CD4+, CD8+ T cells on average had more expanded clones.

This table comes from immunoSEQ multiplex PCR, and its TCRdb copy is limited to in-frame clones, with some not included. This table has some 83,000 clones, around nine tenths appearing once. Note on this clone: Its antigen is still unknown.

Sequences were derived from CD4+ or CD8+ T cells sorted from blood, sampled in a trial of the OX40 agonist ivuxolimab. The sequence was collected from an adult with an advanced solid tumor such as melanoma, head and neck, liver or kidney cancer.

The DNA of the CDR3 is TGTGCCAGTAGCACGACTGTCCAGACCTATAATTCACCCCTCCACTTT. Translation: CASSTTVQTYNSPLHF. The chain employs TRBV19 and TRBJ1-6; D call uncertain. Germline V gives CDR1 LNHDA, CDR2 SQIVND (reference sequence). The CDR3 has 16 amino acids. Trimming removed 6 bases at V and 2 bases at J, with 14 bases between.